A few counts support the clone carrying this T cell receptor (beta chain). Its antigen is currently unknown. This specimen comes from a study of T cells after yellow fever vaccination. Study-wide results and caveats: Researchers noted that a small share of clonotypes showed up in both CD4 and CD8 compartments. Post-booster samples contained most primary-vaccination clones (approximately 95% CD4, about 90% CD8). Weaker overall, the secondary response nonetheless peaked faster (day 5 versus 15).

Trimming shortened V by 0 bases and J by 0 bases, and 9 bases separated the two germline ends. This CDR3 contains 14 residues. Germline V gene sequence: CDR1 SQVTM, CDR2 ANQGSEA. Production of TCR cDNA was by 5'RACE template switching, which also added a universal primer site and UMIs. Using its own MiXCR run on the 5' RACE reads, TCRdb lists one record per CDR3 protein. The profile covers 250,000 to 350,000 distinct CDR3 sequences, with about 6.9% appearing a single time and roughly a sixth taken by the ten largest. The specimen comprised PBMCs, sampled roughly 45 days after the first yellow fever vaccination. The gene calls are TRBV29-1 and TRBJ2-7, with unresolved D. This clonotype originated in a man aged 18 to 35 who received the YFV17D yellow fever vaccine. CDR3 residues: CSVEDPFVSYEQYF. The CDR3 DNA reads TGCAGCGTTGAAGACCCCTTTGTCTCCTACGAGCAGTACTTC.